Sequencing of this TCR beta chain was carried out in a study of blood T cells in healthy people across ages. This clonotype showed up just a few times. Its specificity is not known. Germline lookup yields CDR1 MNHNS and CDR2 SASEGT. Trimming cost V 7 bases and J 0 bases, with 10 bases left between them. The CDR3 sequence is 14 residues long. Study findings and constraints: Investigators viewed diversity estimates from one million T cells as underestimates, the study reported.

Through a sample-barcoded 5' primer and a J-beta primer mix, a second PCR was run for roughly 7 to 12 cycles. Every molecule of cDNA carried a tag from a template-switch adaptor with 12 random nucleotides. TCRdb reprocessed the 5' RACE reads with MiXCR, giving one entry per CDR3 protein. This sample yields 600,000 to 850,000 distinct CDR3 sequences, of which more than 20% are seen a single time; under 9.5% belongs to the top ten. A further study also used this sample, focusing on T cells of mothers and their children. From that second work: Slightly higher overlap, not significant, was seen in related mother-child pairs than in unrelated pairs.

The chain couples TRBV6-1 to TRBJ2-1; no clear D gene. The material sequenced was blood. The source of this sequence is a boy aged 5 to 17 in good health. DNA of the CDR3: TGTGCCAGCATGTGGGCTAACTCCTACAATGAGCAGTTCTTC. Its protein is CASMWANSYNEQFF.